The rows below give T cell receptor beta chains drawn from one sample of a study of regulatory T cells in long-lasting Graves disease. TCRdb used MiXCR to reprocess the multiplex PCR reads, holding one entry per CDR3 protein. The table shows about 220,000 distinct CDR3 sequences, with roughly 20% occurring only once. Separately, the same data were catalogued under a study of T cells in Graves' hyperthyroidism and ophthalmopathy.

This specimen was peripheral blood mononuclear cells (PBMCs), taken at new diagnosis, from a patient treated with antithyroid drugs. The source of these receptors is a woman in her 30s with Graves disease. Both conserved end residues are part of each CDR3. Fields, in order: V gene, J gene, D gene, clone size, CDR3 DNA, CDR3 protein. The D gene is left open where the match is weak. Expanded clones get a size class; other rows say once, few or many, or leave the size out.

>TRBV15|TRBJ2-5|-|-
TGTGCCACCAGCAGAGATCAGGGCCAAGAGACCCAGTACTTC
CATSRDQGQETQYF
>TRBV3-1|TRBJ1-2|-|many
TGTGCCAGCAGCCAAGATCTCACACGGCAGTATGGCTACACCTTC
CASSQDLTRQYGYTF
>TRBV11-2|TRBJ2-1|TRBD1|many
TGTGCCAGCAGCCCCTTGGACAGGGTGGAGGACAATGAGCAGTTCTTC
CASSPLDRVEDNEQFF
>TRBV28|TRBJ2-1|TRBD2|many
TGTGCCAGCAGTTTCGCTAGCGGGAGGGAATGGGGCAATGAGCAGTTCTTC
CASSFASGREWGNEQFF
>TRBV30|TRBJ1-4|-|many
TGTGCCTGGATGCAGGGTTCAGCTAATGAAAAACTGTTTTTT
CAWMQGSANEKLFF
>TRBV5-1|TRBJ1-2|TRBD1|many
TGCGCCAGCAGCTCCGGGGGACAGTCTAACTATGGCTACACCTTC
CASSSGGQSNYGYTF
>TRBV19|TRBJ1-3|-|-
TGTGCCAGTAGTAGAAGAAGAGAGACAATCTCTGGAAACACCATATATTTT
CASSRRRETISGNTIYF
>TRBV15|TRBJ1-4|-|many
TGTGCCACCAGCAGAGATCGGTCAACTAATGAAAAACTGTTTTTT
CATSRDRSTNEKLFF
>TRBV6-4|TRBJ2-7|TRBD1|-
TGTGCCAGCAGTGGACCGGACAGGGGCTTTTACGAGCAGTACTTC
CASSGPDRGFYEQYF
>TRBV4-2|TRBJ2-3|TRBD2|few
TGTGCCAGCAGCCAAGACGCGAGCGGGGGGACAGATACGCAGTATTTT
CASSQDASGGTDTQYF
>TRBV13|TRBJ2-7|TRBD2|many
TGTGCCAGCAGCTTAGGCCTAGCGGGAGGGCCATCCTACGAGCAGTACTTC
CASSLGLAGGPSYEQYF
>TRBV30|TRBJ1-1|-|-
TGTGCCTGGACTTCATGGGGCGGGAACACTGAAGCTTTCTTT
CAWTSWGGNTEAFF
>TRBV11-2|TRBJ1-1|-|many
TGTGCCAGCAGCCTGCAGGGTTCCCACCAGAACACTGAAGCTTTCTTT
CASSLQGSHQNTEAFF
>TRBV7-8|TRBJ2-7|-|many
TGTGCCAGCAGCTTAAGGGGGAGACCCCACGAGCAGTACTTC
CASSLRGRPHEQYF
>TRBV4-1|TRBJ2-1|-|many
TGCGCCAGCAGCCAAGGGGGGATAGGGGAGAGCTCCTACAATGAGCAGTTCTTC
CASSQGGIGESSYNEQFF
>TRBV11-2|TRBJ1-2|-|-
TGTGCCAGCGGGACGGCGAGCTATGGCTACACCTTC
CASGTASYGYTF
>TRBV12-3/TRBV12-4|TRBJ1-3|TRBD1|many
TGTGCCAGCAGGACAGGGGAATGGGGAAACACCATATATTTT
CASRTGEWGNTIYF
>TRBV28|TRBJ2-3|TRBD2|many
TGTGCCAGCAGTTTCCTGAGAGTAGCGGGAGAGGGTCCGCAGTATTTT
CASSFLRVAGEGPQYF
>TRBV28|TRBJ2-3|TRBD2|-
TGTGCCAGCAGTTTACCTACTGGACTAGCGGGACCCACAGATACGCAGTATTTT
CASSLPTGLAGPTDTQYF
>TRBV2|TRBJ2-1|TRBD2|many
TGTGCCAGCAGCCACCCGAGACTAGCGGGAAGCTACAATGAGCAGTTCTTC
CASSHPRLAGSYNEQFF
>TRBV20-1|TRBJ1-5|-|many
TGCAGTGCTATGGGGGATCAGCCCCAGCATTTT
CSAMGDQPQHF
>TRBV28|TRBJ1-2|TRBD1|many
TGTGCCAGCAGGACAGGGGGAGGGGACTATGGCTACACCTTC
CASRTGGGDYGYTF
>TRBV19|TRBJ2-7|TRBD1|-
TGTGCCAGTAGTAGGACAGGGGCCTTACCAGGCGTCCACGAGCAGTACTTC
CASSRTGALPGVHEQYF
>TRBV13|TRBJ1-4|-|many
TGTGCCAGCAGTTCCGGGCCTCTTAATGAAAAACTGTTTTTT
CASSSGPLNEKLFF
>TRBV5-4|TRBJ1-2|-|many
TGTGCCAGCAGTCCCCCGGGGAGGGGGACGAAGGGCTACACCTTC
CASSPPGRGTKGYTF
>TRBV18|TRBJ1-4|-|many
TGTGCCAGCTCACCAGGCAGACATAATGAAAAACTGTTTTTT
CASSPGRHNEKLFF
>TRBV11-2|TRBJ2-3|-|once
TGTGCCAGCAGCTTAGACTCCCTAGTGGTCGATACGCAGTATTTT
CASSLDSLVVDTQYF
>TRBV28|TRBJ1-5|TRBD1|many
TGTGCCAGCAGTGTTTTAGTAATCCGGGACAGGGTAAGGGGAGGCAATCAGCCCCAGCATTTT
CASSVLVIRDRVRGGNQPQHF
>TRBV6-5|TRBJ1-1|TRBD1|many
TGTGCCAGCAGTTTCAGCAGACAGGGGCCCCAGAACACTGAAGCTTTCTTT
CASSFSRQGPQNTEAFF
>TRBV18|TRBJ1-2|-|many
TGTGCCAGCTCACCACAGGGAATGGATGGCTACACCTTC
CASSPQGMDGYTF
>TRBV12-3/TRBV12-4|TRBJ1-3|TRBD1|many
TGTGCCAGCAGTTTAACGACAGGGTCTGGAAACACCATATATTTT
CASSLTTGSGNTIYF
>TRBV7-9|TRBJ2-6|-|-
TGTGCCAGCAGCTACCCCGTCCGGCCTGGCTCTGGGGCCAACGTCCTGACTTTC
CASSYPVRPGSGANVLTF
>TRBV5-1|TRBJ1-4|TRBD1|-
TGCGCCAGCAGCTTGCGGCCGACAGGGGCCGCTGAAAAACTGTTTTTT
CASSLRPTGAAEKLFF
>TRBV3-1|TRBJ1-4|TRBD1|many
TGTGCCAGCAGCCAACGGACAGGGGATCAAAAACTGTTTTTT
CASSQRTGDQKLFF
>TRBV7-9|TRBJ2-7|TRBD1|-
TGTGCCAGCAGCTTTAGGGGGCCCCAGAGCGAGCAGTACTTC
CASSFRGPQSEQYF
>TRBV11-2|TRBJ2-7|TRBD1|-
TGTGCCAGCAGCCAGGGGGATAAGCAGTACTTC
CASSQGDKQYF